A selection of T cell receptor beta chains follows, all from one sample in a study of blood T cell repertoires in COVID-19. Produced via immunoSEQ multiplex PCR; TCRdb's table is partial and in-frame only. This sample has 200,000 to 300,000 clones, with around four fifths found just once. What was sequenced was peripheral blood. All receptors derive from a woman aged 55-70 years with active or convalescent COVID-19. The CDR3 runs from the conserved cysteine through the conserved F or W. D genes are given only for firm matches. Clone size is not always given. Where it is, it says once, few, many or a class for expanded clones.

TRBV28,TRBJ1-2,.,TRBD1,CASGGDRTPHGYTF,TGTGCCAGCGGTGGGGACAGGACTCCCCATGGCTACACCTTC
TRBV19,TRBJ1-3,.,.,CASSVDTASGNTIYF,TGTGCCAGTAGTGTCGACACGGCCTCTGGAAACACCATATATTTT
TRBV6-2/TRBV6-3,TRBJ2-1,.,TRBD2,CASSYPSGRAGGEQFF,TGTGCCAGCAGTTACCCGAGCGGGAGGGCCGGTGGTGAGCAGTTCTTC
TRBV3-1/TRBV3-2,TRBJ2-1,.,TRBD2,CASSQVVTSGLTGEQFF,TGTGCCAGCAGCCAAGTCGTCACTAGCGGTCTGACGGGTGAGCAGTTCTTC
TRBV6-1,TRBJ1-4,.,.,CASSEPGREELFF,TGTGCCAGCAGTGAACCGGGTCGTGAGGAACTGTTTTTT
TRBV5-1,TRBJ2-7,.,TRBD1,CASSPPRDRGGSYEQYF,TGCGCCAGCAGCCCGCCCCGGGACAGGGGAGGCTCCTACGAGCAGTACTTC
TRBV5-1,TRBJ1-1,.,.,CASSLSLWSTEAFF,TGCGCCAGCAGCCTTTCCCTATGGAGTACTGAAGCTTTCTTT
TRBV19,TRBJ2-2,.,.,CASSSSATGTGELFF,TGTGCCAGTAGTAGCTCTGCTACAGGGACCGGGGAGCTGTTTTTT
TRBV19,TRBJ2-5,.,TRBD2,CASSIGPSGGETQYF,TGTGCCAGTAGTATAGGTCCTAGCGGGGGAGAGACCCAGTACTTC
TRBV29-1,TRBJ1-2,.,.,CSVGTRNYGYTF,TGCAGCGTCGGGACAAGGAACTATGGCTACACCTTC
TRBV6-5,TRBJ2-3,.,.,CASSGRKGGDTQYF,TGTGCCAGCAGCGGCCGAAAAGGGGGAGATACGCAGTATTTT
TRBV25-1,TRBJ1-2,.,.,CASSEFDSSYGYTF,TGTGCCAGCAGTGAATTCGACAGCTCCTATGGCTACACCTTC
TRBV19,TRBJ2-7,.,TRBD2,CASSPSGQAGEQYF,TGTGCCAGTAGCCCTAGCGGCCAGGCGGGCGAGCAGTACTTC
TRBV2,TRBJ1-2,.,TRBD1,CASSVRQGDYGYTF,TGTGCCAGCAGTGTCCGACAGGGTGACTATGGCTACACCTTC
TRBV19,TRBJ2-7,once,TRBD1,CASSISGTGNTHSYEQYF,TGTGCCAGTAGTATTTCAGGGACAGGGAACACACACTCCTACGAGCAGTACTTC
TRBV4-1,TRBJ2-1,.,.,CASSSGYNEQFF,TGCGCCAGCAGCTCAGGCTACAATGAGCAGTTCTTC
TRBV27,TRBJ2-3,once,.,CASSSSDRQGDTQYF,TGTGCCAGCAGTTCTAGCGATCGGCAGGGAGATACGCAGTATTTT
TRBV13,TRBJ2-3,.,.,CASSLDAGSAGDTQYF,TGTGCCAGCAGCTTAGACGCGGGATCCGCGGGAGATACGCAGTATTTT
TRBV6-5,TRBJ2-6,.,.,CASETSRFGANVLTF,TGTGCCAGCGAGACTAGTAGGTTTGGGGCCAACGTCCTGACTTTC
TRBV5-6,TRBJ2-6,.,.,CASSWGRVSGANVLTF,TGTGCCAGCAGCTGGGGCCGAGTCTCTGGGGCCAACGTCCTGACTTTC